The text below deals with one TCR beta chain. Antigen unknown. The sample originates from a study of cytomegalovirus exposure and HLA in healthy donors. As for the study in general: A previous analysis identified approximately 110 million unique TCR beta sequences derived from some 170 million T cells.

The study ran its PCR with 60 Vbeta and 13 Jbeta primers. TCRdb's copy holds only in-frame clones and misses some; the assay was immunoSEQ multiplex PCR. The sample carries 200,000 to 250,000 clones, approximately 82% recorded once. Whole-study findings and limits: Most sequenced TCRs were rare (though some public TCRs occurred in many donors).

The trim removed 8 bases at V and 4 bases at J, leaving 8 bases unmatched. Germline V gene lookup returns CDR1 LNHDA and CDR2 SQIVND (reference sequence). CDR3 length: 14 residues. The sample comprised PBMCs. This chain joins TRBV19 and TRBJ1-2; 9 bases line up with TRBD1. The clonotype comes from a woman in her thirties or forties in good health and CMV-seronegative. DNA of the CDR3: TGTGCCAGTGTCAGACAGGGGGTCTTCTATGGCTACACCTTC. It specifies CASVRQGVFYGYTF.